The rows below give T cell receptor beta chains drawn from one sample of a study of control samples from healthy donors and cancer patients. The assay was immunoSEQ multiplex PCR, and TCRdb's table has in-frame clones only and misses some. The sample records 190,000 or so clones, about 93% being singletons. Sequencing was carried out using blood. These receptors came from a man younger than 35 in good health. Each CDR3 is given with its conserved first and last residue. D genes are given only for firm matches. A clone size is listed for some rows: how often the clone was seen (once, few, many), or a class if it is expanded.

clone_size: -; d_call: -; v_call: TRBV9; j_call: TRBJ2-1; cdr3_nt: TGTGCCAGCAGCCCCCAGCTGTCGGACACTGAGCAGTTCTTC; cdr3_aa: CASSPQLSDTEQFF
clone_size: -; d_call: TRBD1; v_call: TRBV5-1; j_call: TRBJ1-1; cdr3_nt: TGCGCCAGCAGCGACCCAGAGACAGGGGGATCTGAAGCTTTCTTT; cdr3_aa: CASSDPETGGSEAFF
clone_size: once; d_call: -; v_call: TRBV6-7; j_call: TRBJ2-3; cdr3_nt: TGTGCCAGCAGTCGGGACTCTAGACCGTATTTT; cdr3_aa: CASSRDSRPYF
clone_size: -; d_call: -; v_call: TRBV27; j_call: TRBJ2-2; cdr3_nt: TGTGCCAGCAGTTTACTAGGGGGCGGGGAGCTGTTTTTT; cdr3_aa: CASSLLGGGELFF
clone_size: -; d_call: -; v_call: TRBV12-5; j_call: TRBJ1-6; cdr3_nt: TGTGCTAGTGGTTTGATTTTTGATGGGGCCTCACCCCTCCACTTT; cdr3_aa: CASGLIFDGASPLHF
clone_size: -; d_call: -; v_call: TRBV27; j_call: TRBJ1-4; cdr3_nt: TGTGCCAGCAGCCTAGGACGGGAAAGGGCCTATGGAAAACTGTTTTTT; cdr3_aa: CASSLGRERAYGKLFF
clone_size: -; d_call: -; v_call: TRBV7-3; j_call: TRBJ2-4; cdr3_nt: TGTGCGAGCAGTATGGGTGGGAACATTCAGTACTTC; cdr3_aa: CASSMGGNIQYF
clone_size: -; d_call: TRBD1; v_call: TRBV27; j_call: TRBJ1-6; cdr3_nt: TGTGCCGCGCGACAGGGGGCCAATAATTCACCCCTCCACTTT; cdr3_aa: CAARQGANNSPLHF
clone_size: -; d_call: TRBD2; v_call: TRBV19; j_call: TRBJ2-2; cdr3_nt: TGTGCCAGTAGTTCGGGGGGTGGCACCGGGGAGCTGTTTTTT; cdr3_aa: CASSSGGGTGELFF
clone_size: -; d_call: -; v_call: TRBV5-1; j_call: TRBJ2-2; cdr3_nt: TGCGCCAGCAGCTTGCGAGGGGATATCACCGGGGAGCTGTTTTTT; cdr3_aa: CASSLRGDITGELFF
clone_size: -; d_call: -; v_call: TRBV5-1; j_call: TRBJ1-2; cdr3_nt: TGCGCCAGCAGCTTGGTCACGGGATTGGCCTATGGCTACACCTTC; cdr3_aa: CASSLVTGLAYGYTF
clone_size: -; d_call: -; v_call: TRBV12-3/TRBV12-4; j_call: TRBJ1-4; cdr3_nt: TGTGCCAGCAGTAGTCAGGTTGAAAAACTGTTTTTT; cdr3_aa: CASSSQVEKLFF
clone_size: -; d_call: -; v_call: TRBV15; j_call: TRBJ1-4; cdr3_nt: TGTGCCACCAGCAGAGTTGGGGAATTGGCAACTAATGAAAAACTGTTTTTT; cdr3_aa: CATSRVGELATNEKLFF
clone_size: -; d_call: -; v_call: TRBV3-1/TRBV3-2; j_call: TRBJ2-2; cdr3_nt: TGTGCCAGCAGCTCCTATGGGGGGGAGCTGTTTTTT; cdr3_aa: CASSSYGGELFF
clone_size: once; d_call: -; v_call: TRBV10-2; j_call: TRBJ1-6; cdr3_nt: TGCGCCAGCAGTGACCTCAGGGATTATAATTCACCCCTCCACTTT; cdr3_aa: CASSDLRDYNSPLHF
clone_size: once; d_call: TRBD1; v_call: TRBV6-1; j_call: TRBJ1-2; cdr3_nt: TGTGCCAGCAGTGAAATTATCTCCAGGGGGGGGTATGGCTACACCTTC; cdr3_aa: CASSEIISRGGYGYTF
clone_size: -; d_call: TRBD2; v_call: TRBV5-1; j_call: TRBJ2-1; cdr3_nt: TGCGCCAGCAGCATAATTAGCGGGGGCTACAATGAGCAGTTCTTC; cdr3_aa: CASSIISGGYNEQFF
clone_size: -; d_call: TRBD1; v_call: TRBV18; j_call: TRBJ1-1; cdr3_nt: TGTGCCAGCTCACCAATCGCTTCAGGGGGCACTGAAGCTTTCTTT; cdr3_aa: CASSPIASGGTEAFF
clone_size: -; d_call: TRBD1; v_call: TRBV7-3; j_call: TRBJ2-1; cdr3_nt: TGTGCCAGCAGCCCCACCGGGAGGGGACAGGGGGGCAATGAGCAGTTCTTC; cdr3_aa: CASSPTGRGQGGNEQFF
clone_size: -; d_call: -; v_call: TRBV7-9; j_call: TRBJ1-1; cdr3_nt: TGTGCCAGCAGCGTCTCGGGGCGGGTCGAAGCTTTCTTT; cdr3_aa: CASSVSGRVEAFF
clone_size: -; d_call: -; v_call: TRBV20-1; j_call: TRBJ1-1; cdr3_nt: TGCAGTGCTAGGGCGTATGAAGCTTTCTTT; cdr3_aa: CSARAYEAFF
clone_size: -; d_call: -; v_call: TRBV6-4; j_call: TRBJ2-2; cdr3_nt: TGTGCCAGCAGTGAGTTGATGCTCGCGAACACCGGGGAGCTGTTTTTT; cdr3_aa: CASSELMLANTGELFF
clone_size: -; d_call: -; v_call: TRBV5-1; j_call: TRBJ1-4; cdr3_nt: TGCGCCAGCAGCCCGGAAGGACAGCCTAATGAAAAACTGTTTTTT; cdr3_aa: CASSPEGQPNEKLFF
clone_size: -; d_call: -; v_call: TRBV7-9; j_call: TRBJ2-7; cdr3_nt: TGTGCCAGCAGCTCCACACAGGGAGAGTCCTACGAGCAGTACTTC; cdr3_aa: CASSSTQGESYEQYF
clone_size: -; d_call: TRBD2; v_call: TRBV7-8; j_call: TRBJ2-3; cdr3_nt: TGTGCCAGCAGCACGGCTAGCGGGGGCACAGATACGCAGTATTTT; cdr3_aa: CASSTASGGTDTQYF
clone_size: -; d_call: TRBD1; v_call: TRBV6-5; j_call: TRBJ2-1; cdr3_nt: TGTGCCAGCAGGGGGGGACAGGAAAACTACAATGAGCAGTTCTTC; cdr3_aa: CASRGGQENYNEQFF
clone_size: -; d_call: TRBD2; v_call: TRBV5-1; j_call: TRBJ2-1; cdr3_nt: TGCGCCAGCAGCCCGGTGGGGACTAGCGGGGACCGCTCCTACAATGAGCAGTTCTTC; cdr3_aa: CASSPVGTSGDRSYNEQFF
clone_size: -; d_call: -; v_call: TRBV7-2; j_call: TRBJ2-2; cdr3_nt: TGTGCCAGCAGCTTAGGACGGACAGAAATACACCGGGGAGCTGTTTTT; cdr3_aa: CASSLGRTEIHRGAVF
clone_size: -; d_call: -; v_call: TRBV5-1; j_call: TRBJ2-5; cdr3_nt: TGCGCCAGCGCCTTCGACATGACTCAAGAGACCCAGTACTTC; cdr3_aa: CASAFDMTQETQYF
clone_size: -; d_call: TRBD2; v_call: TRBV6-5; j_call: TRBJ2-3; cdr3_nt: TGTGCCAGCAGCGCCCTAGCGGGGGGCCCAGATACGCAGTATTTT; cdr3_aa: CASSALAGGPDTQYF
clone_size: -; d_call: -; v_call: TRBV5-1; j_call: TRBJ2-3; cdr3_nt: TGCGCCAGCAGCTTTCTTGCGGGGCCTTACACAGATACGCAGTATTTT; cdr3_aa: CASSFLAGPYTDTQYF
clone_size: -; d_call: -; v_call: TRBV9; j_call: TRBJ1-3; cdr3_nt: TGTGCCAGCAGCTCTGTCACCGGGGGGGTTGGAAACACCATATATTTT; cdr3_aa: CASSSVTGGVGNTIYF
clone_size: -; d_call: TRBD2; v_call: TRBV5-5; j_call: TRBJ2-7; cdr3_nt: TGTGCCAGCAGCTTGCTTCTTAGCGGGGGCCTAATACCCTTCTACGAGCAGTACTTC; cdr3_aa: CASSLLLSGGLIPFYEQYF
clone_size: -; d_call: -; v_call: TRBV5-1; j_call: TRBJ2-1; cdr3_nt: TGCGCCAGCAGCTTGGTGGGGACCTCCTACAATGAGCAGTTCTTC; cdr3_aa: CASSLVGTSYNEQFF
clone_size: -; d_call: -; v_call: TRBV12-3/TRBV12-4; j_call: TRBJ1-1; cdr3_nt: TGTGCCAGCAGTTACACACAGAACACTGAAGCTTTCTTT; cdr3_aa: CASSYTQNTEAFF
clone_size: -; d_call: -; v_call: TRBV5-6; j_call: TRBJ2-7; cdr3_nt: TGTGCCAGCAGCTTGAACTACGAGCAGTACTTC; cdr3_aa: CASSLNYEQYF
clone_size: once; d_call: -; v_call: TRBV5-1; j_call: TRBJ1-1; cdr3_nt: TGCGCCAGCAGCTATGGGGGCGCCGGGTCGACTGAAGCTTTCTTT; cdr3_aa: CASSYGGAGSTEAFF
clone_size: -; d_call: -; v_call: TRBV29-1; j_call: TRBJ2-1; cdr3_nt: TGCAGCGTTGAGTGGGCGGCCTACAATGAGCAGTTCTTC; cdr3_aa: CSVEWAAYNEQFF
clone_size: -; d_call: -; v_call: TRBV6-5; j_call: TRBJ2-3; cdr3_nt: TGTGCCAGCAGTCCCCCCGGACTCACAGATACGCAGTATTTT; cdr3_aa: CASSPPGLTDTQYF
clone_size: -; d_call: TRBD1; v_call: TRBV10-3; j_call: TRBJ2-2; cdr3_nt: TGTGCCATGTCCGGACAGGGGCGGACCGGGGAGCTGTTTTTT; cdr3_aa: CAMSGQGRTGELFF
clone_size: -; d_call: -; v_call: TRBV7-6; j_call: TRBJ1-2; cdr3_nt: TGTGCCAGCAGCTTAGCGACACAGTATGGCTACACCTTC; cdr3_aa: CASSLATQYGYTF